The present T cell receptor (beta chain) was sequenced within a study of blood T cell repertoires in COVID-19. The data were produced by immunoSEQ multiplex PCR, yet TCRdb's version contains in-frame clones alone and is incomplete. The sample has approximately 290,000 clones, 80% to 90% seen once; the top ten hold 3.5% to 5.5%. This clone was observed once. The CDR3 spans 16 residues. The V gene end was trimmed by 6 bases and the J gene end by 1 base; junction bases not matched to a gene: 10. Germline CDR1 and CDR2: MNHEY and SMNVEV (reference sequence). V usage is TRBV27 and J usage is TRBJ2-7; TRBD1 matches at 9 bases. The clonotype originates from a woman in her twenties or thirties who had recovered from COVID-19. The sequenced sample consisted of PBMCs or T cells enriched from blood (not recorded which). CDR3 nucleotide sequence: TGTGCCAGCAGGGAATCGGTAGGGACAGGGTCCTACGAGCAGTACTTC. Translating gives CASRESVGTGSYEQYF.